These T cell receptor beta chains were read from a single sample in a study of blood T cell repertoires in COVID-19. Some clones are missing from TCRdb's copy, which holds only in-frame ones; the method was immunoSEQ multiplex PCR. The sample carries over 85,000 clones, 70% to 90% recorded once. What was sequenced was peripheral blood. The source is a human donor in a cohort sampled during active COVID-19. CDR3s include the opening cysteine and the closing phenylalanine or tryptophan. The D gene is left open where the match is weak. Size is stated for part of the rows, as once, few or many counts, or as a class when the clone is expanded.

TRBV6-4	NA	NA	TRBJ1-1	CASSDGATEAFF	TGTGCCAGCAGTGATGGGGCGACGGAAGCTTTCTTT
TRBV28	NA	NA	TRBJ1-4	CASSYLWGGSNEKLFF	TGTGCCAGCAGCTATCTTTGGGGGGGATCTAATGAAAAACTGTTTTTT
TRBV7-8	NA	NA	TRBJ1-3	CASSLEDSLSGNTIYF	TGTGCCAGCAGCTTGGAGGACAGCCTCTCTGGAAACACCATATATTTT
TRBV6-1	NA	NA	TRBJ2-7	CASSELESERVLHPYEQYF	TGTGCCAGCAGTGAGTTGGAATCGGAGCGGGTCTTGCATCCCTACGAGCAGTACTTC
TRBV5-4	TRBD1	NA	TRBJ2-2	CASSLGQGAGNTGELFF	TGTGCCAGCAGCTTGGGACAGGGGGCGGGAAACACCGGGGAGCTGTTTTTT
TRBV30	TRBD1	once	TRBJ1-2	CAWRGQGDNYGYTF	TGTGCCTGGAGGGGACAGGGGGATAACTATGGCTACACCTTC
TRBV10-3	NA	NA	TRBJ2-7	CAIRAGDHEQYF	TGTGCCATCAGGGCAGGGGATCACGAGCAGTACTTC
TRBV11-2	NA	NA	TRBJ2-7	CASSLHSSYEQYF	TGTGCCAGCAGCTTGCACTCCTCCTACGAGCAGTACTTC
TRBV18	NA	NA	TRBJ1-2	CASSPPAENYGYTF	TGTGCCAGCTCACCACCGGCGGAGAACTATGGCTACACCTTC
TRBV7-2	NA	once	TRBJ2-5	CASSRDTGGEETQYF	TGTGCCAGCAGCAGGGACACTGGGGGAGAAGAGACCCAGTACTTC
TRBV6-6	NA	NA	TRBJ2-7	CASSSPEGSNEQYF	TGTGCCAGCAGTTCCCCGGAGGGTTCCAACGAGCAGTACTTC
TRBV2	NA	NA	TRBJ2-7	CASSEVGLALDEQYF	TGTGCCAGCAGTGAAGTGGGACTTGCCCTTGACGAGCAGTACTTC
TRBV7-2	NA	NA	TRBJ2-3	CASSLGGSGQNTQYF	TGTGCCAGCAGCTTAGGTGGGAGTGGGCAAAATACGCAGTATTTT
TRBV30	NA	NA	TRBJ1-6	CAWAREGRNNSPLHF	TGTGCCTGGGCTCGGGAGGGACGGAATAATTCACCCCTCCACTTT
TRBV10-3	NA	NA	TRBJ2-3	CAIRADTNTDTQYF	TGTGCCATCAGGGCTGACACAAACACAGATACGCAGTATTTT
TRBV19	TRBD2	NA	TRBJ2-3	CATSGGDLGDTQYF	TGTGCCACCTCCGGGGGGGACTTGGGGGATACGCAGTATTTT
TRBV7-8	TRBD2	NA	TRBJ2-3	CASSLFGGSTDTQYF	TGTGCCAGCAGCTTATTCGGGGGGAGCACAGATACGCAGTATTTT
TRBV29-1	NA	NA	TRBJ2-2	CSVARTLNTGELFF	TGCAGCGTCGCGAGGACACTCAACACCGGGGAGCTGTTTTTT
TRBV5-1	TRBD1	NA	TRBJ1-2	CASSWDRVADGYTF	TGCGCCAGCAGCTGGGACAGGGTCGCGGATGGCTACACCTTC
TRBV19	TRBD1	NA	TRBJ2-1	CASRTDRGSYNEQFF	TGTGCCAGTAGAACAGACAGGGGCAGCTACAATGAGCAGTTCTTC
TRBV27	NA	NA	TRBJ1-2	CASSFPGLGYTF	TGTGCCAGCAGTTTCCCAGGGTTGGGCTACACCTTC
TRBV28	NA	NA	TRBJ2-1	CASSKTPSSYNEQFF	TGTGCCAGCAGTAAGACCCCTAGCTCCTACAATGAGCAGTTCTTC
TRBV6-6	NA	once	TRBJ1-3	CASSLTFSGNTIYF	TGTGCCAGCAGCTTAACTTTCTCTGGAAACACCATATATTTT
TRBV19	NA	NA	TRBJ2-1	CASRSRELTYNEQFF	TGTGCCAGTAGAAGTAGGGAGTTGACCTACAATGAGCAGTTCTTC
TRBV11-2	NA	NA	TRBJ2-3	CASRSIRVGRGPSDTQYF	TGTGCCAGCAGATCCATACGAGTAGGGCGGGGGCCGTCTGATACGCAGTATTTT
TRBV5-6	NA	NA	TRBJ2-3	CASSFPSSTDTQYF	TGTGCCAGCAGCTTCCCCTCTAGCACAGATACGCAGTATTTT
TRBV7-2	TRBD2	NA	TRBJ2-1	CASSLALSGGEQFF	TGTGCCAGCAGCTTAGCGCTTAGCGGGGGTGAGCAGTTCTTC
TRBV9	NA	NA	TRBJ2-1	CASSPSYNEQFF	TGTGCCAGCAGCCCCAGTTACAATGAGCAGTTCTTC
TRBV6-5	TRBD1	once	TRBJ2-4	CASRYGDRANIQYF	TGTGCCAGCAGATACGGGGACAGGGCCAACATTCAGTACTTC
TRBV7-9	NA	NA	TRBJ1-5	CASSRTEQPQHF	TGTGCCAGCAGCCGGACTGAACAGCCCCAGCATTTT
TRBV6-5	TRBD2	NA	TRBJ2-1	CASFSSGLGNEQFF	TGTGCCAGCTTTTCTAGCGGGTTAGGCAATGAGCAGTTCTTC
TRBV18	NA	NA	TRBJ2-7	CASSPSAGSHEQYF	TGTGCCAGCTCACCATCGGCAGGGTCCCACGAGCAGTACTTC
TRBV7-9	TRBD2	few	TRBJ2-3	CASSLVASGSTQYF	TGTGCCAGCAGCTTAGTCGCTAGCGGGAGTACGCAGTATTTT
TRBV29-1	NA	NA	TRBJ2-2	CSVEDRGRSTGELFF	TGCAGCGTTGAAGATCGAGGGCGGTCCACCGGGGAGCTGTTTTTT
TRBV6-5	TRBD1	NA	TRBJ1-2	CASIRGQGGGYTF	TGTGCCAGCATACGGGGACAGGGGGGCGGCTACACCTTC
TRBV5-1	TRBD2	NA	TRBJ2-3	CASSLGLAGADTQYF	TGCGCCAGCAGCTTGGGGCTAGCGGGAGCAGATACGCAGTATTTT
TRBV11-2	TRBD2	once	TRBJ2-7	CASSLSSSGSHEQYF	TGTGCCAGCAGCTTAAGTTCTAGCGGGAGCCACGAGCAGTACTTC
TRBV9	TRBD2	NA	TRBJ2-5	CASSVGVGMTSGGARETQYF	TGTGCCAGCAGCGTAGGGGTAGGGATGACTAGCGGGGGGGCCCGAGAGACCCAGTACTTC
TRBV7-9	TRBD2	NA	TRBJ2-2	CASSLRLAGNTGELFF	TGTGCCAGCAGCCTACGACTAGCGGGGAACACCGGGGAGCTGTTTTTT
TRBV5-4	NA	NA	TRBJ2-3	CASSSELGVSTDTQYF	TGTGCCAGCAGCTCCGAGTTAGGGGTTAGCACAGATACGCAGTATTTT
TRBV7-2	NA	few	TRBJ2-1	CASSLRGRGGNEQFF	TGTGCCAGCAGCCTCCGGGGGCGGGGAGGGAATGAGCAGTTCTTC
TRBV19	TRBD1	NA	TRBJ1-4	CASSRTGNNEKLFF	TGTGCCAGTAGTAGGACAGGGAATAATGAAAAACTGTTTTTT